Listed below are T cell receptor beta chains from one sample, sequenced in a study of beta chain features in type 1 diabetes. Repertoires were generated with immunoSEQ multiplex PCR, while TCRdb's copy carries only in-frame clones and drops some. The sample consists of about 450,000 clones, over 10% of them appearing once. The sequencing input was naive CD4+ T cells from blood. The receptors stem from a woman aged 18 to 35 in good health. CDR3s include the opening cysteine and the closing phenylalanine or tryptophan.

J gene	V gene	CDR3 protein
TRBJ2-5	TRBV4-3	CASSPGLAGYQETQYF
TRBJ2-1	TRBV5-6	CASSQTSGGHNEQFF
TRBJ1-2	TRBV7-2	CASRMTGTGPNGYTF
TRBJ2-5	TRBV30	CAWSPLTGYQTQYF
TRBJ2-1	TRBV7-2	CASSLGKLYEQFF
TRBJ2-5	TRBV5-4	CASSHPGDQETQYF
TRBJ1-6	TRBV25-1	CASNWGRDNSPLHF
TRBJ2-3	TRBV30	CAWSRGLAADTQYF
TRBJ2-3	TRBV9	CASSVGGGSSTDTQYF
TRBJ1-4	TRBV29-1	CSAGQGRRGSEKLFF
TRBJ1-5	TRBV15	CATSRDSTGGQPQHF
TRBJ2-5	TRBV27	CASRNWKETQYF
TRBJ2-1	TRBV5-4	CASSLVDSGTEQFF
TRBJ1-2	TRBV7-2	CASSGTVLQFYGYTF
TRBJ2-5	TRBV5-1	CASSSLATRGETQYF
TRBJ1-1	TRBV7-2	CASSLDSWAGTEAFF
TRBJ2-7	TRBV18	CASSPRQALAYEQYF
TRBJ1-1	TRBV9	CASSPTGKRNTEAFF
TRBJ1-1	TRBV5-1	CASSLAPQGDTEAFF
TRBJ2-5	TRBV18	CASSPNTLQETQYF
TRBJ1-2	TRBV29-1	CSSLGIRYGYTF
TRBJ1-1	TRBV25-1	CASRFDRVAFF
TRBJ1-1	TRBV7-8	CASSPMTVNTEAFF